This TCR beta chain is from a study of blood T cells in healthy people across ages. Trimming took off 2 bases at V and 1 base at J, with 8 bases between the two ends. In germline, CDR1 is LGHNA, CDR2 YSLEER. The CDR3 length is 14 residues. Next came a second PCR, run for about 7 to 12 cycles, which used a sample-barcoded 5' primer along with a J-beta primer mix. Each cDNA molecule, via a template-switch adaptor with 12 random nucleotides, was tagged. Via MiXCR, TCRdb re-called the 5' RACE reads, giving one row per CDR3 protein. The profile shows around 1.7 million distinct CDR3 sequences, 28% of them singletons.

The V and J genes are TRBV4-3 and TRBJ1-1; no firm D call. This TCR came from a woman aged 25 to 39 in good health. Sequenced material: blood. The CDR3 DNA reads TGCGCCAGCAGCCAATCAACGGGGAACACTGAAGCTTTCTTT. It translates to CASSQSTGNTEAFF.